This T cell receptor beta chain stems from a study of CD8+CD57+ T cells in acquired aplastic anemia. Study-level information: The study obtained an average of 3.2 ug of DNA from sorted CD4+ and CD8+ cells. Study-level points and caveats: Patients were compared with controls for CD8+ Simpson's diversity, and no significant difference emerged. The study identified 25 to 30 CD8+ CDR3 sequences shared by patients and controls.

Genomic DNA constituted the template upon which TCR beta VDJ and CDR3 profiling was performed. TCRdb itself ran the reads through MiXCR, one entry per CDR3 protein. Of hundreds of thousands of distinct CDR3 sequences listed, approximately 70% are singletons. This clonotype was detected only once. Its antigen is currently unknown. This CDR3 region has 14 residues. Germline CDR1 reads DFQATT; CDR2 reads SNEGSKA (reference sequence). Trimming pared 3 bases from V and 5 bases from J, leaving 17 bases between. The genes are TRBV20-1 and TRBJ2-7; possibly TRBD1 for D (6 bases). This clonotype was sampled from a human donor in good health, serving as a control. Specimen: sorted CD4+, CD8+, or CD8+CD57+ T cells (not recorded which) from PBMCs. The CDR3 sequence is CSASRGLDSNEQYF. DNA of the CDR3: TGCAGTGCTAGCAGGGGTTTGGACTCTAACGAGCAGTACTTC.